This T cell receptor (beta chain) was recorded in a study of read filtering for tumor transcriptome and immune sequencing. Looking at the study overall: R-ISS stage counts were 8 or 9 for I, 15 to 20 for II, 7 for III.

The library was built from about 370 ng RNA with molecular barcoded adaptors for alpha/delta and beta/gamma chains. TCRdb redid the calling of the reads with MiXCR, one entry per CDR3 protein. The repertoire consists of tens of thousands of distinct CDR3 sequences, with roughly 21% occurring once and the leading ten covering roughly an eighth. CDR3 size: 14 residues. V gave up 4 bases and J gave up 6 bases; unmatched junction bases: 10. The germline V gene has CDR1 DFQATT and CDR2 SNEGSKA (reference sequence). This clonotype was counted ten times or more. The sequenced sample was a population of CD138-negative cells sorted from bone marrow. The origin of this receptor is a donor aged 40 or over with multiple myeloma. This chain links TRBV20-1 with TRBJ1-1; 8 bases agree with TRBD1. CDR3 amino acids: CSAITSQGGAEAFF. The CDR3 DNA sequence: TGCAGTGCTATCACCTCACAGGGGGGGGCTGAAGCTTTCTTT.